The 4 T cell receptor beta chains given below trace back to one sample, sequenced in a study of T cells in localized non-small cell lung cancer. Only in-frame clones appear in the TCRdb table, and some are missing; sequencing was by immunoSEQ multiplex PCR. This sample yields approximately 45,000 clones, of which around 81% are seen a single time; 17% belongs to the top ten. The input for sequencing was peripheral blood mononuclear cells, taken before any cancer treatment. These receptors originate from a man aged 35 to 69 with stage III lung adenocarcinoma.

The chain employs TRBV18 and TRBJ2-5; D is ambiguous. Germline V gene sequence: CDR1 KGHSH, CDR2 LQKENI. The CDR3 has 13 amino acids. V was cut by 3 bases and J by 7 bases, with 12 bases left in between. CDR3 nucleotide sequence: TGTGCCAGCTCACCTGACGAGCTGGGGACCCAGTACTTC. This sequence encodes CASSPDELGTQYF.

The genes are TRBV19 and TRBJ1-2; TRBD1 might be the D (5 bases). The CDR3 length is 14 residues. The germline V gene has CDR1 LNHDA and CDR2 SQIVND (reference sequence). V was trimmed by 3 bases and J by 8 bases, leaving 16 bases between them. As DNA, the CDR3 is TGTGCCAGTAGTATGAGGCAGGGCCTAGGCGGCTACACCTTC. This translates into CASSMRQGLGGYTF. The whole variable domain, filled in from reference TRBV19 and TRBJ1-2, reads DGGITQSPKYLFRKEGQNVTLSCEQNLNHDAMYWYRQDPGQGLRLIYYSQIVNDFQKGDIAEGYSVSREKKESFPLTVTSAQKNPTAFYLCASSMRQGLGGYTFGSGTRLTVV.

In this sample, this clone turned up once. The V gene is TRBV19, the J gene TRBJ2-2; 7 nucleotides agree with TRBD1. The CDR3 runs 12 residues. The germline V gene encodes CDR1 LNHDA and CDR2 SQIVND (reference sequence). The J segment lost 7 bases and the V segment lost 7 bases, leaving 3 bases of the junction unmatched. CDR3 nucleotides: TGTGCCAGTAAGCAGGGGGACGGGGAGCTGTTTTTT. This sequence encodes CASKQGDGELFF.

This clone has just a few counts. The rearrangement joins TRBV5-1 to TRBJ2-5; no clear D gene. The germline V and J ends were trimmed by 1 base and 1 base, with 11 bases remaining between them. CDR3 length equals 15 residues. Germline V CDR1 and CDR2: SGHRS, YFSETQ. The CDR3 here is CASSLIPSFQETQYF. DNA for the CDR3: TGCGCCAGCAGCTTGATACCGAGTTTCCAAGAGACCCAGTACTTC.